These 8 T cell receptor beta chains were sequenced from one sample in a study of circulating CD8 cells and anti-PD-1 response in melanoma. TCR libraries were prepared from around 14 ng of total RNA with the QIAseq Immune Repertoire TCR panel. Using its own MiXCR run on the reads, TCRdb lists one record per CDR3 protein. The sample shows around 380 distinct CDR3 sequences, approximately 4.4% of them seen only once. Live CD3+CD8+TCRalphabeta+ cells were sorted into four subsets by PD-1 and/or TIGIT. The specimen comprised CD8+ T cells from PBMCs, sampled at baseline or after one month of anti-PD-1 therapy (not recorded which). These receptors were collected from a human donor with melanoma.

The J gene is TRBJ2-1, the V gene TRBV5-8; D uncertain. V lost 1 base to trimming and J lost 5 bases, with 7 bases between them. The germline gives CDR1 SGHTS, CDR2 YDEGEE. The CDR3 has 13 residues. CDR3 coding DNA: TGTGCCAGCAGCTTGTGGCGGAACAATGAGCAGTTCTTC. It encodes CASSLWRNNEQFF.

By proportion, this clonotype is large (0.1 to 1%). The chain links TRBV19 to TRBJ2-5, with D perhaps assigned TRBD1 or TRBD2 (6 bases each). Germline CDR1 is LNHDA and CDR2 is SQIVND (reference sequence). V was shortened by 5 bases and J by 2 bases, with 27 bases between the two germline ends. This CDR3 contains 19 residues. The CDR3 region has the DNA TGTGCCAGTAGTGAACGCTATGATCTGGGGGGCCCAGGGCAAGAGACCCAGTACTTC. Translating it yields CASSERYDLGGPGQETQYF.

This clonotype is deemed large. The rearrangement uses TRBV7-3 and TRBJ2-1; no clear D gene. There are 16 residues in the CDR3. Trimming pared 1 base from V and 0 bases from J, leaving 10 bases between. Germline V gives CDR1 SGHTA, CDR2 FQGTGA. The CDR3 nucleotides read TGTGCCAGCAGCTTAATGGTGGGGAACTCCTACAATGAGCAGTTCTTC. As protein: CASSLMVGNSYNEQFF.

This clonotype is judged large. CDR3: CASSPFGGVYEQYF. The CDR3, as DNA: TGCGCCAGCAGCCCCTTTGGTGGCGTCTACGAGCAGTACTTC. The rearrangement links TRBV4-3 to TRBJ2-7; D gene uncertain. Deletions cut 4 bases from V and 3 bases from J, with 13 bases between. Looked up from germline, CDR1 is LGHNA and CDR2 is YSLEER. The CDR3 runs to 14 residues.

The genes are TRBV5-4 and TRBJ1-6, with D unresolved. V gave up 4 bases and J gave up 7 bases, with 15 bases separating them. Germline V lookup: CDR1 SGHNT, CDR2 YYREEE (reference sequence). The CDR3 covers 15 residues. CDR3: CASSQVGVWNSPLHF. The CDR3 bases are TGTGCCAGCAGCCAAGTTGGGGTTTGGAATTCACCCCTCCACTTT.

This clonotype is judged hyperexpanded. The chain is built from TRBV19 and TRBJ1-2; D might be TRBD1 (5 bases). The CDR3 runs 15 residues. CDR1 is LNHDA and CDR2 is SQIVND in the germline V gene (reference sequence). Trimming removed 2 bases from V and 4 bases from J, with 14 bases in between. DNA for the CDR3: TGTGCCAGTAGTATAACAGCGTCCAGGGTCTATGGCTACACCTTC. As protein: CASSITASRVYGYTF.

By sample fraction, this clonotype is medium-sized. DNA of the CDR3: TGCAGCGTTGGACTAGCGGGGGGGCTTGATGAGCAGTTCTTC. This gives the protein CSVGLAGGLDEQFF. This rearrangement joins TRBV29-1 to TRBJ2-1; 14 bases align to TRBD2. CDR3 length equals 14 residues. Looked up from germline, CDR1 is SQVTM and CDR2 is ANQGSEA. V trimming: 4 bases; J trimming: 8 bases; junction bases outside the gene matches: 4.

In this sample, this clonotype is hyperexpanded. The rearrangement joins TRBV7-3 to TRBJ2-1; 9 bases line up with TRBD1. Trimming took 0 bases from V and 2 from J; bases not matched to a gene: 5. CDR3 length: 17 amino acids. Germline-derived CDR1 and CDR2 are SGHTA and FQGTGA. CDR3 residues: CASSLTLGTGPYNEQFF. The CDR3 region has the DNA TGTGCCAGCAGCTTAACCTTAGGGACAGGGCCCTACAATGAGCAGTTCTTC. The whole variable domain, remainder taken from reference TRBV7-3 and TRBJ2-1, is GAGVSQTPSNKVTEKGKYVELRCDPISGHTALYWYRQSLGQGPEFLIYFQGTGAADDSGLPNDRFFAVRPEGSVSTLKIQRTERGDSAVYLCASSLTLGTGPYNEQFFGPGTRLTVL.